What follows are 13 T cell receptor beta chains derived from one specimen sequenced in a study of human T cells and chemical hapten exposure. Total RNA was extracted from unfractionated whole blood. Via MiXCR, TCRdb re-called the 5' RACE reads, giving one row per CDR3 protein. Of tens of thousands of distinct CDR3 sequences in the sample, about 8.4% are singletons; the top ten hold 2% to 2.5%. The receptors derive from a male donor in good health.

This clonotype was counted only a few times. The V call is TRBV29-1, the J call TRBJ1-1; D possibly corresponds to TRBD1 (6 bases). Germline assignment: CDR1 SQVTM and CDR2 ANQGSEA. Between the trimmed V and J ends, which lost 3 bases and 1 base, there was a span of 12 bases. CDR3 length equals 14 residues. In nucleotides, the CDR3 is TGCAGCGTTGATACAGGGCGCTGGAACACTGAAGCTTTCTTT. Amino acid sequence: CSVDTGRWNTEAFF.

V usage is TRBV27 and J usage is TRBJ1-5; TRBD1 matches at 7 bases. In germline, CDR1 is MNHEY, CDR2 SMNVEV (reference sequence). CDR3 length equals 16 residues. The trim removed 5 bases at V and 4 bases at J, leaving 11 bases unmatched. CDR3 bases: TGTGCCAGCAGTGTCACCATCAGACAGGGTAATCAGCCCCAGCATTTT. Encoded protein: CASSVTIRQGNQPQHF.

This clonotype has ten or more counts. The V and J genes are TRBV7-9 and TRBJ2-1, with TRBD2 matching over 8 bases. The trim removed 3 bases at V and 5 bases at J, leaving 6 bases unmatched. CDR1 is SEHNR and CDR2 is FQNEAQ in the germline V gene (reference sequence). The CDR3 consists of 15 residues. CDR3 in amino acids: CASSFGGAGDNEQFF. The CDR3 DNA follows: TGTGCCAGCAGCTTCGGGGGAGCGGGAGACAATGAGCAGTTCTTC.

This clonotype was seen ten or more times. The chain uses TRBV20-1 and TRBJ2-1, with TRBD2 matching over 11 bases. V shed 3 bases, J shed 4 bases, and the junction held 2 bases outside the gene matches. Germline CDR1 reads DFQATT; CDR2 reads SNEGSKA (reference sequence). CDR3 length: 14 amino acids. CDR3 in DNA: TGCAGTGCTAGGGGACTAGCGGTTTACAATGAGCAGTTCTTC. It yields the protein CSARGLAVYNEQFF.

This clonotype was seen ten or more times. The gene calls are TRBV10-3 and TRBJ1-2; 7 bases agree with TRBD1. This CDR3 contains 13 residues. Germline V gene lookup returns CDR1 ENHRY and CDR2 SYGVKD. With 6 bases clipped from V and 6 bases from J, the junction kept 7 bases outside the gene matches. DNA for the CDR3: TGTGCCATCAGCAACGACAGGGACCATGGCTACACCTTC. The encoded protein is CAISNDRDHGYTF.

The chain uses TRBV10-3 and TRBJ2-3, with TRBD2 matching 8 bases. Germline assignment: CDR1 ENHRY and CDR2 SYGVKD. V dropped 4 bases and J dropped 2; count of bases not matched to a gene: 2. The CDR3 loop spans 14 amino acids. The CDR3 loop is CAISAGGTTDTQYF. CDR3 coding DNA: TGTGCCATCAGTGCGGGAGGGACCACAGATACGCAGTATTTT.

This clonotype was seen ten or more times. The rearrangement uses TRBV4-1 and TRBJ2-5, with 7 bases aligning to TRBD1. V gave up 5 bases and J gave up 2 bases; unmatched junction bases: 5. The CDR3 consists of 14 residues. Germline V gives CDR1 MGHRA, CDR2 YSYEKL. The CDR3 loop is CASSITRGQETQYF. For the CDR3, the DNA is TGCGCCAGCAGCATAACCAGGGGGCAAGAGACCCAGTACTTC.

J is TRBJ2-2 and V is TRBV2; D remains ambiguous. This CDR3 is built from 13 residues. Germline-derived CDR1 and CDR2 are SNHLY and FYNNEI. Trimming pared 7 bases from V and 6 bases from J, leaving 12 bases between. The CDR3 protein is CASTPRNAGELFF. CDR3 nucleotides: TGTGCCAGCACACCGAGAAACGCCGGGGAGCTGTTTTTT.

This clonotype has a count of ten or more. This sequence joins TRBV10-3 and TRBJ2-7; D unresolved. The CDR3 length is 12 residues. Germline V gene data show CDR1 as ENHRY and CDR2 as SYGVKD. V shed 6 bases and J shed 3 bases, with 9 bases lying between them. In DNA form, the CDR3 reads TGTGCCATCAGCGGACGGAACTACGAGCAGTACTTC. This translates into CAISGRNYEQYF.

The chain joins TRBV6-1 to TRBJ1-6; 8 bases align to TRBD1. This CDR3 spans 15 amino acids. Trimming cost V 3 bases and J 7 bases; bases outside gene matches: 5. Germline values: CDR1 MNHNS, CDR2 SASEGT. The CDR3 protein is CASSEGQDRNSPLHF. The CDR3 coding sequence is TGTGCCAGCAGTGAGGGACAGGACCGGAATTCACCCCTCCACTTT.

The chain is built from TRBV3-1 and TRBJ2-2; 9 bases match TRBD2. Germline V gives CDR1 LGHDT, CDR2 YNNKEL (reference sequence). This CDR3 is built from 13 residues. V was clipped by 4 bases and J by 6 bases; unmatched bases: 0. In DNA form, the CDR3 reads TGTGCCAGCAGCCTAGCGGGAGCCGGGGAGCTGTTTTTT. It yields the protein CASSLAGAGELFF.

V and J are TRBV6-2 or TRBV6-3 and TRBJ2-5; 8 nucleotides match TRBD2. V was clipped by 4 bases and J by 5 bases; unmatched bases: 6. Looked up from germline, CDR1 is MNHEY and CDR2 is SVGEGT. There are 14 residues in the CDR3. CDR3 region: CASSSPGGPETQYF. In DNA, the CDR3 is TGTGCCAGCAGTTCTCCGGGAGGGCCTGAGACCCAGTACTTC.

This chain uses TRBV7-8 with TRBJ1-5; 7 bases are a match to TRBD1. The germline gives CDR1 SGHVS, CDR2 FQNEAQ. The CDR3 contains 17 residues. Germline trimming cut 5 bases from V and 0 bases from J; bases unmatched to any gene: 10. CDR3 region: CASSPTQGELSNQPQHF. CDR3 coding DNA: TGTGCCAGCAGCCCTACCCAGGGGGAACTTAGCAATCAGCCCCAGCATTTT.